This paragraph covers one TCR beta chain sequence. At the DNA level, this CDR3 is encoded by other sequences in the same sample as well. This entry belongs to a study of shared clonotypes between healthy human individuals. Sequenced by immunoSEQ multiplex PCR; TCRdb stores in-frame clones only, minus some. The profile shows around 1.4 million clones, approximately 98.5% of them singletons. Germline-derived CDR1 and CDR2 are SGDLS and YYNGEE. This CDR3 is 15 amino acids long. V was trimmed by 0 bases and J by 4 bases, leaving 11 bases between them. The specimen was naive CD4+ T cells sorted from blood. The subset: CD45RA+ positively selected. The chain combines TRBV9 with TRBJ2-1; D possibly corresponds to TRBD1 (6 bases). This sequence was found in a man aged 30 to 39 in good health. The CDR3 DNA reads TGTGCCAGCAGCGTAGAACAGGGAGTATACAATGAGCAGTTCTTC. Protein product: CASSVEQGVYNEQFF.